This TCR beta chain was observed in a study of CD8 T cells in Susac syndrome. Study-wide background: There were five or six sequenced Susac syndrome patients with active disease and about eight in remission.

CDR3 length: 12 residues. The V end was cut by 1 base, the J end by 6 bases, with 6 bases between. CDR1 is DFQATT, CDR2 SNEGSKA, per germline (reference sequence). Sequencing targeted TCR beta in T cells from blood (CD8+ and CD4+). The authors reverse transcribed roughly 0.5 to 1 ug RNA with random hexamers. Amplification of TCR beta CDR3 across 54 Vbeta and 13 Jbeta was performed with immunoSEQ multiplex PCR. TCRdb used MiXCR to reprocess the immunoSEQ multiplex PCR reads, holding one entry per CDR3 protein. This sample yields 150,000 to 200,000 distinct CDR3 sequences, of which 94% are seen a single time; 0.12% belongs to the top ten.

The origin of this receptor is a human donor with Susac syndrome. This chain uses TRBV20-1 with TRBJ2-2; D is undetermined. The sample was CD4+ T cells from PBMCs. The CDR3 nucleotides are TGCAGTGCTAGAGTTCGAGCCGGGGAGCTGTTTTTT. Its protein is CSARVRAGELFF.